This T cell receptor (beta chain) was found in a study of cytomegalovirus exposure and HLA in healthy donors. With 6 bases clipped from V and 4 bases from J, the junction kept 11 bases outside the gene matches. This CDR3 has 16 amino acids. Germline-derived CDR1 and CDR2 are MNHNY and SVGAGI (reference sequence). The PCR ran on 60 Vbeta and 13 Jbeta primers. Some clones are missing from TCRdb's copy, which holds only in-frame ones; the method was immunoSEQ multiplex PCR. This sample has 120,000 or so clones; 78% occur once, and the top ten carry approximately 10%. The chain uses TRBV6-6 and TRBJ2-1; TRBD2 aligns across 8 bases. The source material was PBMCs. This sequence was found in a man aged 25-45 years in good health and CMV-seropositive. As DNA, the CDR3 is TGTGCCAGCAGACCCCCGGGACTAGGTAATTACAATGAGCAGTTCTTC. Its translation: CASRPPGLGNYNEQFF.